This TCR beta chain appears in the sequencing data of a study of blood T cell repertoires in COVID-19. Across the study: The analysed material was cDNA or gDNA that came from T cells, B-cell-depleted T cells, or PBMCs.

The CDR3 length is 11 residues. V was trimmed by 7 bases and J by 4 bases, leaving 10 bases between them. Germline V gene lookup returns CDR1 SQVTM and CDR2 ANQGSEA. Source study methods: Reference gene primer amplification in the assay estimated nucleated cell counts. TCRdb keeps only in-frame clones here, not all; method: immunoSEQ multiplex PCR. V, J and clone size are those of that table, while D and trimming were read from the DNA. The sample gives fewer than 80,000 clones, roughly 90% of which show up once; around a tenth is in the top ten. This clone appeared a few times. This clonotype originated in a human donor in a cohort sampled during active COVID-19. The sample comprised peripheral blood. This chain connects TRBV29-1 to TRBJ1-2; no definite D call. This CDR3 reads CSALDSYGYTF. DNA of the CDR3: TGCAGCGCCCTCGACTCCTATGGCTACACCTTC.